The 21 T cell receptor beta chains below all came from one sample that was sequenced in a study of quantifying T cell responses using KT2 cells. Looking at the study overall: RNA was reverse transcribed with TCR alpha and beta constant-region primers.

Each cDNA got a UMI-containing oligo ligated at its 3' end. An equimolar mix of RC1.1 and RC1.2 primed the beta chain across TRBC1 and TRBC2. TCRdb redid the calling of the UMI-ligation and nested PCR reads with MiXCR, one entry per CDR3 protein. The sample has 40,000 to 55,000 distinct CDR3 sequences, roughly 10% seen once. Sequences were obtained from PBMCs spiked with cells of the T cell clone KT2. The receptors shown here come from a human donor.

The chain combines TRBV14 with TRBJ2-7, with D unresolved. CDR1 and CDR2 (germline): SGHDN, FVKESK. V shed 4 bases and J shed 5 bases, with 9 bases lying between them. The CDR3 consists of 12 residues. The CDR3 DNA is TGTGCCAGCAGCCTTCAATACAACGAGCAGTACTTC. This encodes CASSLQYNEQYF.

The gene calls are TRBV27 and TRBJ2-7, with D hard to call. The CDR3 consists of 17 residues. CDR1 MNHEY and CDR2 SMNVEV come from the germline V gene (reference sequence). Trimming removed 5 bases at V and 0 bases at J, with 20 bases between. This chain's CDR3 is CASSISGRVRSSYEQYF. The CDR3, as DNA: TGTGCCAGCAGTATTTCTGGCCGTGTGAGGAGCTCCTACGAGCAGTACTTC.

This clonotype was observed a few times. V usage is TRBV7-8 and J usage is TRBJ1-1, with 7 positions matching TRBD1. V trimming: 7 bases; J trimming: 6 bases; junction bases outside the gene matches: 11. This CDR3 is built from 14 residues. The germline V gene has CDR1 SGHVS and CDR2 FQNEAQ. CDR3 sequence reads: CASNTRQGLPEAFF. CDR3 bases: TGTGCCAGCAACACCCGACAGGGTCTTCCTGAAGCTTTCTTT.

This clonotype appeared a few times. This sequence joins TRBV5-5 and TRBJ2-7; D is perhaps TRBD2 (6 bases). The CDR3 length is 17 residues. Trimming took 1 base from V and 3 from J, leaving 20 bases between them. Germline CDR1 is SGHKS and CDR2 is YYEKEE (reference sequence). CDR3 sequence: CASSLLDGVGRSYEQYF. The CDR3 DNA reads TGTGCCAGCAGCTTGCTTGACGGCGTTGGGAGGAGCTACGAGCAGTACTTC. The full variable domain, its missing parts supplied by reference TRBV5-5 and TRBJ2-7, is DAGVTQSPTHLIKTRGQQVTLRCSPISGHKSVSWYQQVLGQGPQFIFQYYEKEERGRGNFPDRFSARQFPNYSSELNVNALLLGDSALYLCASSLLDGVGRSYEQYFGPGTRLTVT.

The rearrangement joins TRBV7-6 to TRBJ2-1, with 10 bases that match TRBD2. With V trimmed by 1 base and J by 5 bases, 5 bases remained unmatched. This CDR3 contains 16 residues. Germline V gene lookup returns CDR1 SGHVS and CDR2 FNYEAQ. This chain's CDR3 is CASSLGPSGGNNEQFF. CDR3 in DNA: TGTGCCAGCAGCTTAGGCCCTAGCGGGGGAAACAATGAGCAGTTCTTC.

This clonotype turned up a few times. J is TRBJ1-1 and V is TRBV29-1; the D gene is possibly TRBD1 (6 bases). Per germline, CDR1 SQVTM and CDR2 ANQGSEA. This CDR3 has 12 residues. The germline V and J ends were trimmed by 7 bases and 7 bases, with 16 bases remaining between them. The CDR3 is CSADMDSYEAFF. Written as DNA, the CDR3 is TGCAGCGCCGACATGGACAGCTATGAAGCTTTCTTT.

This clonotype was observed a few times. J is TRBJ2-2 and V is TRBV6-2 or TRBV6-3; TRBD2 is a possible D gene (5 bases). Germline values: CDR1 MNHEY, CDR2 SVGEGT. Trimming removed 6 bases at V and 3 bases at J, with 8 bases between. This CDR3 is built from 13 residues. CDR3 protein: CASSGVYTGELFF. In DNA form, the CDR3 reads TGTGCCAGCAGCGGGGTATACACCGGGGAGCTGTTTTTT.

About this clonotype itself: This may be a read error: a much more frequent sequence differs by one nucleotide. This rearrangement joins TRBV25-1 to TRBJ1-2; D gene ambiguous. The CDR3 consists of 14 residues. V lost 2 bases and J 5 bases, leaving 12 bases between the germline ends. Germline values: CDR1 MGHDK, CDR2 SYGVNS. The CDR3 here is CASSEPEHFYGYTF. The CDR3 coding sequence is TGTGCCAGCAGTGAACCCGAACATTTTTATGGCTACACCTTC.

The V call is TRBV29-1, the J call TRBJ1-2; possible D gene TRBD1, 5 bases. There are 15 residues in the CDR3. The germline V and J ends were trimmed by 5 bases and 8 bases, with 24 bases remaining between them. Germline CDR1 SQVTM, CDR2 ANQGSEA. CDR3 coding DNA: TGCAGCGTTAAACCTCAGAAGTCAGGGCCAGGGGGCTACACCTTC. Encoded protein: CSVKPQKSGPGGYTF.

This clonotype occurred many times. V is TRBV5-1 and J is TRBJ2-5; D ambiguous. The CDR3 covers 11 residues. The germline V gene encodes CDR1 SGHRS and CDR2 YFSETQ. Trimming shortened V by 3 bases and J by 0 bases, and 0 bases separated the two germline ends. This CDR3 is CASSYQETQYF. In DNA, the CDR3 is TGCGCCAGCAGCTACCAAGAGACCCAGTACTTC.

The V and J genes are TRBV5-5 and TRBJ1-4; D perhaps matches TRBD1 (5 bases). This CDR3 is 15 amino acids long. Germline lookup yields CDR1 SGHKS and CDR2 YYEKEE (reference sequence). Trimming pared 4 bases from V and 6 bases from J, leaving 16 bases between. The CDR3 coding sequence is TGTGCCAGCAGCCGCTTTGGGCAGGGCGATGAAAAACTGTTTTTT. Translation gives CASSRFGQGDEKLFF.

This clonotype came up a few times. The rearrangement uses TRBV20-1 and TRBJ2-2, with 8 bases lining up with TRBD2. V was clipped by 5 bases and J by 3 bases; unmatched bases: 8. Germline V lookup: CDR1 DFQATT, CDR2 SNEGSKA (reference sequence). The CDR3 runs 15 residues. CDR3 residues: CSAHRLAPHTGELFF. Here the CDR3 DNA reads TGCAGTGCTCACCGACTAGCGCCGCACACCGGGGAGCTGTTTTTT.

The chain couples TRBV6-6 to TRBJ1-2, with D uncertain. This CDR3 contains 13 residues. Per germline, CDR1 MNHNY and CDR2 SVGAGI (reference sequence). With 5 bases removed from V and 3 bases from J, the gap between germline ends came to 10 bases. The chain's CDR3 is CASSKSQDYGYTF. The CDR3 DNA reads TGTGCCAGCAGTAAGAGCCAAGACTATGGCTACACCTTC.

This clonotype was recorded many times. This chain links TRBV6-5 with TRBJ1-6; 7 bases align to TRBD1. The CDR3 sequence is 14 residues long. The trim removed 6 bases at V and 7 bases at J, leaving 6 bases unmatched. Germline CDR1 is MNHEY and CDR2 is SVGAGI. CDR3 nucleotide sequence: TGTGCCAGCAGCCCCGGGACAGAAAATTCACCCCTCCACTTT. This encodes CASSPGTENSPLHF.

This clonotype was counted between two and nine times. The V call is TRBV6-6, the J call TRBJ1-3; a possible D gene is TRBD1 (6 bases). Deletions cut 5 bases from V and 4 bases from J, with 9 bases between. In germline, CDR1 is MNHNY, CDR2 SVGAGI (reference sequence). The CDR3 has 13 residues. The CDR3 DNA is TGTGCCAGCAGTAGGGGGGGAGGAAACACCATATATTTT. Residues: CASSRGGGNTIYF.

This clonotype is labeled large. The J gene is TRBJ2-7, the V gene TRBV30; D is uncertain. The V end lost 3 bases, the J end lost 5 bases, and 14 bases lay between the germline ends. The CDR3 has 13 amino acids. CDR1 GTSNPN and CDR2 SVGIG come from the germline V gene (reference sequence). CDR3 loop: CAWSRPPTHEQYF. CDR3 DNA sequence: TGTGCCTGGAGCCGACCTCCGACCCACGAGCAGTACTTC.

The J gene is TRBJ1-4, the V gene TRBV7-9, with D perhaps TRBD1 (6 bases). Germline V gene data show CDR1 as SEHNR and CDR2 as FQNEAQ (reference sequence). The ends were cut back, 5 bases at V and 4 bases at J, with 17 bases in the middle. CDR3 length equals 16 residues. The CDR3 DNA follows: TGTGCCAGCAGCACGACCGGGACAAGCTATAATGAAAAACTGTTTTTT. It is translated as CASSTTGTSYNEKLFF.

This rearrangement joins TRBV12-3 or TRBV12-4 to TRBJ2-1; D is perhaps TRBD1 or TRBD2 (6 bases each). Trimming shortened V by 5 bases and J by 15 bases, and 20 bases separated the two germline ends. The CDR3 sequence is 13 residues long. CDR3 sequence: CASSPRGGRFRFF. CDR3 bases: TGTGCCAGCAGTCCTCGAGGGGGGCGATTTCGGTTCTTC.

The chain links TRBV12-3 or TRBV12-4 to TRBJ1-1; 7 positions match TRBD1. The junction had 2 bases not matched to a gene; V was cut back by 3 bases and J by 4 bases. The CDR3 contains 13 residues. In DNA form, the CDR3 reads TGTGCCAGCAGTTTGACAGGGACCACTGAAGCTTTCTTT. It codes for CASSLTGTTEAFF.

Ten or more counts support this clonotype. The CDR3 sequence is CASSYSFQQGAYFSGANVLTF. The CDR3 coding sequence is TGTGCCAGCAGTTACTCCTTTCAACAGGGGGCTTACTTCTCTGGGGCCAACGTCCTGACTTTC. The V and J genes are TRBV6-5 and TRBJ2-6; TRBD1 matches at 9 bases. Germline assignment: CDR1 MNHEY and CDR2 SVGAGI. The CDR3 consists of 21 residues. Trimming at V came to 0 bases and at J to 0 bases, leaving 12 bases not matched to a gene.

V is TRBV29-1 and J is TRBJ2-1, with 8 bases lining up with TRBD2. Germline lookup yields CDR1 SQVTM and CDR2 ANQGSEA. V dropped 1 base and J dropped 10; count of bases not matched to a gene: 12. CDR3 length: 15 residues. The CDR3 bases are TGCAGCGTTGAAGGGCCCACTAGCGGACTGACCGAGCAGTTCTTC. Encoded protein: CSVEGPTSGLTEQFF.